This T cell receptor (beta chain) was sequenced for a study of PD-L1 blockade in urothelial cancer. About the research overall: Men with urothelial cancer arising in the bladder made up about nine tenths of the roughly 29 patients. The study recovered a median of 141,255 T cells per blood sample.

Profiled with immunoSEQ multiplex PCR; TCRdb holds only in-frame clones, not every one. Of 85,000 to 90,000 clones in the sample, approximately 90% were seen once. The CDR3 is 15 amino acids. In germline, CDR1 is SGDLS, CDR2 YYNGEE. J lost 10 bases, V lost 1 base, and 6 bases had no gene match. The genes are TRBV9 and TRBJ1-6, with 9 positions matching TRBD1. The receptor comes from a man between 60 and 75 years old with urothelial cancer. Source: PBMCs, taken around atezolizumab (anti-PD-L1) treatment. The CDR3 sequence: CASSVRDRANSPLHF. The CDR3 region has the DNA TGTGCCAGCAGCGTAAGGGACAGGGCAAACTCACCCCTCCACTTT.